One and the same sample provided the 31 T cell receptor beta chains below, sequenced in a study of T cells in Graves' hyperthyroidism and ophthalmopathy. There were TCR beta CDR3 regions amplified from RNA transcripts. The HTBI primer set served for first-round RT-PCR of the TCR CDR3. TCRdb used MiXCR to reprocess the multiplex PCR reads, holding one entry per CDR3 protein. The sample holds about 380,000 distinct CDR3 sequences; approximately 13% are singletons and the top ten take roughly 20%. The sample consisted of blood. The receptors shown here come from a man in his thirties or forties with Graves' hyperthyroidism that later progressed to Graves' ophthalmopathy.

This clonotype was seen repeatedly, ten times or more. The chain carries TRBV7-9 and TRBJ2-3; no reliable D call. Germline V gene sequence: CDR1 SEHNR, CDR2 FQNEAQ (reference sequence). V shed 3 bases and J shed 4 bases, with 8 bases lying between them. The CDR3 consists of 13 residues. This CDR3 is CASSFQNSDTQYF. DNA for the CDR3: TGTGCCAGCAGCTTCCAGAATTCAGATACGCAGTATTTT.

Note on this clonotype: A much larger clone lies a single base off, so this may be a read error. This chain uses TRBV24-1 with TRBJ2-7; tentative D call: TRBD2 (5 bases). The length of the CDR3 is 14 residues. From germline, CDR1 is KGHDR and CDR2 SFDVKD. The CDR3 sequence is CATSEGSDTYDQYF. For the CDR3, the DNA is TGTGCCACCAGTGAAGGGAGCGACACCTACGACCAGTACTTC.

This clonotype has just a few counts. V is TRBV6-2 or TRBV6-3 and J is TRBJ2-1; 14 positions agree with TRBD2. The V segment lost 4 bases and the J segment 5 bases; nucleotides outside the gene matches: 4. This CDR3 is built from 16 residues. Germline CDR1 reads MNHEY; CDR2 reads SVGEGT. CDR3 nucleotides: TGTGCCAGCAGTTTCAGGACTAGCGGGGGGCACAATGAGCAGTTCTTC. Protein product: CASSFRTSGGHNEQFF.

This sequence joins TRBV6-1 and TRBJ1-1, with D uncertain. Germline V lookup: CDR1 MNHNS, CDR2 SASEGT. V lost 7 bases and J 3 bases, leaving 6 bases between the germline ends. CDR3 length equals 11 residues. The CDR3 reads CASMSDTEAFF. The CDR3 coding sequence is TGTGCCAGCATGTCAGACACTGAAGCTTTCTTT.

This clonotype was seen repeatedly, ten times or more. The rearrangement joins TRBV14 to TRBJ1-2; D gene uncertain. In germline, CDR1 is SGHDN, CDR2 FVKESK. The CDR3 has 10 residues. The germline V and J ends were trimmed by 8 bases and 2 bases, with 3 bases remaining between them. This CDR3 is CASGNYGYTF. CDR3 bases: TGTGCCAGCGGCAACTATGGCTACACCTTC.

This clonotype was detected ten times or more. The genes are TRBV24-1 and TRBJ2-1; 10 bases are shared with TRBD2. The CDR3 is 16 amino acids. The junction had 5 bases not matched to a gene; V was cut back by 4 bases and J by 3 bases. Germline CDR1 reads KGHDR; CDR2 reads SFDVKD. CDR3: CATSDSLAGDYNEQFF. CDR3 nucleotides: TGTGCCACCAGTGACTCCCTAGCGGGGGACTACAATGAGCAGTTCTTC.

The chain uses TRBV6-5 and TRBJ2-3, with D unclear. CDR3 length equals 16 residues. Trimming pared 2 bases from V and 3 bases from J, leaving 15 bases between. CDR1 is MNHEY, CDR2 SVGAGI, per germline. DNA of the CDR3: TGTGCCAGCAGTTACGGCCAGCGATTGGGTACAGATACGCAGTATTTT. Protein product: CASSYGQRLGTDTQYF.

The V gene is TRBV6-1, the J gene TRBJ1-1; 7 nucleotides agree with TRBD1. The CDR3 length is 14 residues. The germline V gene has CDR1 MNHNS and CDR2 SASEGT. Trimming cost V 10 bases and J 3 bases; bases outside gene matches: 11. The CDR3 loop is CAIKRQGRDTEAFF. In DNA, the CDR3 is TGTGCCATTAAGAGACAGGGTAGGGACACTGAAGCTTTCTTT.

This clonotype has at least ten counts. The chain is built from TRBV20-1 and TRBJ1-2; D is unclear. Trimming removed 6 bases from V and 3 bases from J, with 20 bases in between. Germline assignment: CDR1 DFQATT and CDR2 SNEGSKA (reference sequence). This CDR3 region has 15 residues. CDR3 sequence: CSAHPRSRSDYGYTF. The CDR3 coding sequence is TGCAGTGCCCATCCTCGGAGTAGGTCGGACTATGGCTACACCTTC.

This clonotype was picked up a small number of times. This chain links TRBV6-2 or TRBV6-3 with TRBJ2-3; 9 bases are a match to TRBD2. This CDR3 contains 15 residues. V gave up 5 bases and J gave up 1 base; unmatched junction bases: 4. Germline CDR1 is MNHEY and CDR2 is SVGEGT. The CDR3: CASSRGGARTDTQYF. In DNA form, the CDR3 reads TGTGCCAGCAGTCGCGGGGGGGCTCGCACAGATACGCAGTATTTT.

This clonotype was observed many times. CDR3 coding DNA: TGTGCCAGCAGCTTAGAGCTGGGTCTGGATTCACCCCTCCACTTT. Amino acid sequence: CASSLELGLDSPLHF. V gene TRBV11-2 combines with J gene TRBJ1-6; D call uncertain. Germline values: CDR1 SGHAT, CDR2 FQNNGV. V dropped 0 bases and J dropped 8 bases, with 11 bases sitting between them. This CDR3 region has 15 residues.

Only a few counts were recorded for this clonotype. The chain is built from TRBV7-9 and TRBJ2-1; 9 bases align to TRBD2. V dropped 5 bases and J dropped 4; count of bases not matched to a gene: 6. The CDR3 extends over 15 amino acids. Germline values: CDR1 SEHNR, CDR2 FQNEAQ (reference sequence). CDR3 in DNA: TGTGCCAGCAGCCCGGCGGGAGGGGTGTACAATGAGCAGTTCTTC. Encoded protein: CASSPAGGVYNEQFF.

The CDR3 reads CASSTPWAGGFSGANVLTF. The CDR3 bases are TGTGCCAGCAGCACTCCCTGGGCAGGGGGATTCTCTGGGGCCAACGTCCTGACTTTC. The chain carries TRBV7-9 and TRBJ2-6; 7 positions match TRBD1. The CDR3 runs to 19 residues. Germline-derived CDR1 and CDR2 are SEHNR and FQNEAQ (reference sequence). Trimming took 5 bases from V and 0 from J; bases not matched to a gene: 13.

The V and J genes are TRBV7-9 and TRBJ2-7; possibly TRBD2 for D (6 bases). The CDR3 is 16 residues long. Per germline, CDR1 SEHNR and CDR2 FQNEAQ (reference sequence). V was pared by 4 bases and J by 5 bases, with 21 bases between. CDR3: CASSSRGGGAYHEQYF. CDR3 in DNA: TGTGCCAGCAGCTCAAGGGGAGGAGGGGCGTATCACGAGCAGTACTTC.

The J gene is TRBJ1-2, the V gene TRBV5-1; 9 bases are a match to TRBD1. This CDR3 is built from 15 residues. Looked up from germline, CDR1 is SGHRS and CDR2 is YFSETQ. V trimming: 3 bases; J trimming: 4 bases; junction bases outside the gene matches: 7. CDR3 nucleotide sequence: TGCGCCAGCAGCTCGGGACAGGGAAAGAGCTATGGCTACACCTTC. Residues: CASSSGQGKSYGYTF.

There are many counts of this clonotype. The chain has TRBV2 and TRBJ2-7; possibly TRBD1 for D (6 bases). Trimming removed 6 bases at V and 3 bases at J, with 9 bases between. The CDR3 totals 12 residues. Looked up from germline, CDR1 is SNHLY and CDR2 is FYNNEI. The CDR3 spells CASRDSYYEQYF. CDR3 nucleotides: TGTGCCAGCAGGGACAGTTACTACGAGCAGTACTTC.

This clonotype was counted ten times or more. The chain employs TRBV6-1 and TRBJ1-1; no firm D call. With 6 bases removed from V and 7 bases from J, the gap between germline ends came to 12 bases. The CDR3 has 12 residues. Looked up from germline, CDR1 is MNHNS and CDR2 is SASEGT. CDR3 loop: CASRVGLGEAFF. CDR3 DNA sequence: TGTGCCAGCAGGGTAGGGCTGGGTGAAGCTTTCTTT.

This clonotype was detected many times. V usage is TRBV30 and J usage is TRBJ2-7; D could derive from TRBD1 or TRBD2 (6 bases each). CDR3 length: 13 amino acids. V lost 4 bases, J lost 2 bases, and 12 bases lay in between. CDR1 and CDR2 from the germline V gene are GTSNPN and SVGIG (reference sequence). CDR3 protein: CAWNAGQPYEQYF. As DNA, the CDR3 is TGTGCCTGGAACGCGGGACAACCCTACGAGCAGTACTTC.

The V call is TRBV5-1, the J call TRBJ2-7; TRBD2 might be the D (6 bases). This CDR3 spans 15 amino acids. The germline gives CDR1 SGHRS, CDR2 YFSETQ. V was cut by 3 bases and J by 0 bases, with 13 bases left in between. The CDR3 loop is CASSSRDFHSYEQYF. In nucleotides, the CDR3 is TGCGCCAGCAGCTCCCGGGACTTCCACTCCTACGAGCAGTACTTC.

The rearrangement links TRBV27 to TRBJ1-4; TRBD1 agrees at 7 bases. The J segment lost 9 bases and the V segment lost 1 base, leaving 11 bases of the junction unmatched. Germline CDR1 and CDR2: MNHEY and SMNVEV (reference sequence). CDR3 size: 16 residues. CDR3 bases: TGTGCCAGCAGTTTATGGGGTCTTGGACAGGCAAAAAAACTGTTTTTT. Its translation: CASSLWGLGQAKKLFF.

This clonotype was detected only a few times. The genes are TRBV11-3 and TRBJ2-6, with 9 bases lining up with TRBD1. The trim removed 5 bases at V and 4 bases at J, leaving 9 bases unmatched. This CDR3 contains 17 residues. CDR1 is SGHNT and CDR2 is YENEEA in the germline V gene. The CDR3 loop reads CASSPRDRVSGANVLTF. CDR3 nucleotides: TGTGCCAGCAGCCCCCGGGACAGGGTTTCGGGGGCCAACGTCCTGACTTTC.

Notes on this clonotype: A read error may account for a junction end that differs from germline. The chain joins TRBV5-1 to TRBJ1-2, with D perhaps matching TRBD1 (6 bases). This CDR3 is built from 13 residues. Germline-derived CDR1 and CDR2 are SGHRS and YFSETQ. The CDR3 sequence is CASSHNRVAGYAF. The CDR3 bases are TGCGCCAGCAGCCATAACAGGGTTGCTGGCTACGCCTTC. Full variable domain (missing parts from reference TRBV5-1 and TRBJ1-2): KAGVTQTPRYLIKTRGQQVTLSCSPISGHRSVSWYQQTPGQGLQFLFEYFSETQRNKGNFPGRFSGRQFSNSRSEMNVSTLELGDSALYLCASSHNRVAGYAFGSGTRLTVV.

The rearrangement uses TRBV6-1 and TRBJ1-5; D unclear. This CDR3 spans 16 amino acids. The V and J ends lost 1 base and 0 bases respectively, with 10 bases between them. The germline V gene has CDR1 MNHNS and CDR2 SASEGT. The CDR3 region is CASSEGTSYSNQPQHF. CDR3 bases: TGTGCCAGCAGTGAAGGAACTTCCTATAGCAATCAGCCCCAGCATTTT.

This clonotype was picked up many times. This sequence joins TRBV3-1 and TRBJ2-1; TRBD1 matches 9 bases. V was clipped by 6 bases and J by 4 bases; unmatched bases: 4. The CDR3 is 14 residues long. The germline V gene has CDR1 LGHDT and CDR2 YNNKEL (reference sequence). CDR3 nucleotides: TGTGCCAGCAGACCCGGGACAGGGTACAATGAGCAGTTCTTC. It yields the protein CASRPGTGYNEQFF.

This clonotype was detected ten times or more. CDR3 sequence: CASTEGKVGQHYSNQPQHF. CDR3 DNA sequence: TGTGCCAGCACCGAAGGGAAGGTCGGACAGCATTATAGCAATCAGCCCCAGCATTTT. The genes are TRBV12-3 or TRBV12-4 and TRBJ1-5; a possible D gene is TRBD1 (6 bases). Trimming left V 7 bases short and J 0 bases short, with 25 bases between. This CDR3 region has 19 residues.

This clonotype was recorded a few times. This chain uses TRBV20-1 with TRBJ1-5; the match to TRBD1 covers 8 bases. Unmatched junction bases numbered 4, after V lost 5 bases and J lost 4 bases. Germline V gives CDR1 DFQATT, CDR2 SNEGSKA (reference sequence). The CDR3 sequence is 13 residues long. CDR3 coding DNA: TGCAGTGCTGGACGGACAGGGAATCAGCCCCAGCATTTT. Protein: CSAGRTGNQPQHF.

The chain recombines TRBV30 with TRBJ1-6; TRBD1 matches at 7 bases. The CDR3 spans 16 residues. Germline CDR1 and CDR2: GTSNPN and SVGIG (reference sequence). With V trimmed by 5 bases and J by 4 bases, 11 bases remained unmatched. The CDR3 spells CAWRHPTGSYNSPLHF. DNA of the CDR3: TGTGCCTGGCGCCATCCGACAGGGAGTTATAATTCACCCCTCCACTTT.

The genes are TRBV24-1 and TRBJ2-5; D uncertain. Per the germline V gene, CDR1 is KGHDR and CDR2 is SFDVKD. The length of the CDR3 is 13 residues. Trimming removed 0 bases at V and 1 base at J, with 2 bases between. CDR3 loop: CATSDLGQETQYF. The CDR3 DNA sequence: TGTGCCACCAGTGATTTGGGCCAAGAGACCCAGTACTTC.

V is TRBV28 and J is TRBJ1-6; D is uncertain. V dropped 3 bases and J dropped 1 base, with 13 bases sitting between them. CDR3 length equals 17 residues. Germline lookup yields CDR1 MDHEN and CDR2 SYDVKM. The CDR3 loop reads CASSFGNFYSYNSPLHF. CDR3 in DNA: TGTGCCAGCAGTTTTGGCAATTTTTATTCCTATAATTCACCCCTCCACTTT.

As to this clonotype: A read error may explain this, as a much larger clone is one base away. The CDR3 DNA follows: TGTGCCAGCAGCGAAGACAGAACAGGGACTAACTATGGCTACACCTTC. Protein sequence: CASSEDRTGTNYGYTF. The chain links TRBV3-1 to TRBJ1-2; tentatively, D is TRBD1 (6 bases). There are 16 residues in the CDR3. The germline CDR1 and CDR2 sequences are LGHDT and YNNKEL (reference sequence).

This clonotype was counted at least ten times. This sequence joins TRBV2 and TRBJ2-5, with D uncertain. V lost 4 bases, J lost 0 bases, and 9 bases lay in between. Per the germline V gene, CDR1 is SNHLY and CDR2 is FYNNEI. This CDR3 contains 14 residues. CDR3 loop: CASSVSNNQETQYF. CDR3 coding DNA: TGTGCCAGCAGTGTATCAAATAACCAAGAGACCCAGTACTTC.